The T cell receptor beta chain under discussion was sequenced for a study of blood T cell repertoires in COVID-19. About the research overall: Sites in the United States, Italy and Spain provided acute and convalescent COVID-19 samples. From T cells, B-cell-depleted T cells, or PBMCs came the material, which was cDNA or gDNA.

Germline CDR1 is KGHSY and CDR2 is FQNENV. Trimming took off 4 bases at V and 12 bases at J, with 22 bases between the two ends. The CDR3 length is 15 residues. A few counts support this clone. Source study methods: Estimated nucleated cell counts came from reference gene primer amplification. Clones were read by immunoSEQ multiplex PCR, and TCRdb kept only the in-frame ones, dropping some. From that table come the V and J calls and clone size; the DNA was used to work out D and trimming. The top ten clones hold around 4% of a sample with roughly 140,000 clones, roughly four fifths of them seen once. The rearrangement joins TRBV16 to TRBJ2-1; possibly TRBD2 for D (6 bases). Material for sequencing was peripheral blood. The TCR comes from a woman of 80 years or more with acute or convalescent COVID-19. CDR3 protein: CASSLPEGESEGQFF. CDR3 coding DNA: TGTGCCAGCAGCCTACCGGAGGGAGAGAGTGAAGGGCAGTTCTTC.